The rows below give T cell receptor beta chains drawn from one sample of a study of blood T cell repertoires in COVID-19. TCRdb keeps only in-frame clones here, not all; method: immunoSEQ multiplex PCR. The data hold some 50,000 clones, with about 88% observed a single time. The sequencing input was peripheral blood. The receptor source for this set is a woman aged 70-85 years with active COVID-19. CDR3s include the opening cysteine and the closing phenylalanine or tryptophan. D genes are given only for firm matches. Clone size is shown for a subset of rows, as once, few, many or a class of expanded clone.

J gene | V gene | D gene | CDR3 length | clone size | CDR3 DNA | CDR3 protein
TRBJ2-3 | TRBV18 | NA | 16 | NA | TGTGCCAGCTCACTACAGGGATCTCAGGGCACAGATACGCAGTATTTT | CASSLQGSQGTDTQYF
TRBJ1-2 | TRBV4-1 | NA | 15 | NA | TGCGCCAGCAGCCAAGATGGGGCAGGGGCTTATGGCTACACCTTC | CASSQDGAGAYGYTF
TRBJ1-5 | TRBV28 | TRBD1 | 16 | NA | TGTGCCAGCAGTCTTCCAGCGGGACAGGGAGATCAGCCCCAGCATTTT | CASSLPAGQGDQPQHF
TRBJ2-7 | TRBV7-9 | NA | 15 | NA | TGTGCCAGCAGCGCTTATAGCGGCGAACCGTACGAGCAGTACTTC | CASSAYSGEPYEQYF
TRBJ2-2 | TRBV19 | NA | 15 | NA | TGTGCCAGTAGTATAGGGAACAGGGCCGGGGGGGAGCTGTTTTTT | CASSIGNRAGGELFF
TRBJ1-2 | TRBV7-2 | NA | 16 | NA | TGTGCCAGCAGCTTAGACCCCGGGCAGGGATTGGATGGCTACACCTTC | CASSLDPGQGLDGYTF
TRBJ1-4 | TRBV5-1 | NA | 14 | NA | TGCGCCAGCAGCGATACAGCAACTAATGAAAAACTGTTTTTT | CASSDTATNEKLFF
TRBJ2-7 | TRBV5-8 | NA | 14 | NA | TGTGCCAGCAGCCCAGACTACACACTATACGAGCAGTACTTC | CASSPDYTLYEQYF
TRBJ2-3 | TRBV19 | TRBD2 | 14 | NA | TGTGCCAGTCGGACTAGCGGGAGCACAGATACGCAGTATTTT | CASRTSGSTDTQYF
TRBJ2-2 | TRBV5-1 | TRBD1 | 14 | NA | TGCGCCAGCAGCAGAGGGACAGGGACCGGGGAGCTGTTTTTT | CASSRGTGTGELFF
TRBJ1-5 | TRBV7-9 | NA | 14 | NA | TGTGCCAGCAGCTCAACAGGGAACAATCAGCCCCAGCATTTT | CASSSTGNNQPQHF
TRBJ2-5 | TRBV24-1 | TRBD1 | 15 | once | TGTGCCACCAGTGAGGATGGGACAGAGCTGGAGACCCAGTACTTC | CATSEDGTELETQYF
TRBJ2-2 | TRBV9 | NA | 15 | NA | TGTGCCAGCAGCGCGCGGTTCTCAAACACCGGGGAGCTGTTTTTT | CASSARFSNTGELFF
TRBJ2-3 | TRBV28 | TRBD1 | 18 | NA | TGTGCCAGCAGTTTAGGGATAGGTCAGGGGGCTGGCGCAGATACGCAGTATTTT | CASSLGIGQGAGADTQYF
TRBJ2-1 | TRBV25-1 | TRBD1 | 17 | NA | TGTGCCAGCAGTGATTTGATGGTAGTAGGGGGCAGCAATGAGCAGTTCTTC | CASSDLMVVGGSNEQFF
TRBJ2-1 | TRBV11-1 | TRBD1 | 15 | NA | TGTGCCAGCAGCGCCCCCGACAGGGGGGTGGATGAGCAGTTCTTC | CASSAPDRGVDEQFF
TRBJ2-7 | TRBV28 | TRBD2 | 14 | NA | TGTGCCAGTCAATCGGGACTAGCGTCCCACGAGCAGTACTTC | CASQSGLASHEQYF
TRBJ2-1 | TRBV9 | TRBD1 | 16 | NA | TGTGCCAGCAGCCTATTAGACGGGACAGCTTACAATGAGCAGTTCTTC | CASSLLDGTAYNEQFF
TRBJ2-2 | TRBV7-7 | TRBD2 | 15 | NA | TGTGCCAGCAGCTTAACTAGCGGATCGAACGGGGAGCTGTTTTTT | CASSLTSGSNGELFF
TRBJ2-1 | TRBV9 | NA | 13 | NA | TGTGCCAGTACCGGGACTGGCTACAATGAGCAGTTCTTC | CASTGTGYNEQFF
TRBJ1-2 | TRBV4-2 | NA | 15 | NA | TGTGCCAGCAGCCAAGATGCGGTTACAGGGTTATACCTCGTCTTC | CASSQDAVTGLYLVF
TRBJ1-1 | TRBV29-1 | TRBD1 | 13 | NA | TGCAGCGCCTATAAACAGGGGGACACTGAAGCTTTCTTT | CSAYKQGDTEAFF
TRBJ2-7 | TRBV28 | TRBD1 | 16 | NA | TGTGCCAGCAGCCAATTGGACAGGGGGCCTCATTACGAGCAGTACTTC | CASSQLDRGPHYEQYF
TRBJ2-7 | TRBV18 | TRBD2 | 15 | NA | TGTGCCAGCTCACCTACTAGCGGGATTACCTACGAGCAGTACTTC | CASSPTSGITYEQYF
TRBJ2-1 | TRBV28 | TRBD1 | 16 | NA | TGTGCCAGCAGTTCCCTGGCGGGACAGGACTACAATGAGCAGTTCTTC | CASSSLAGQDYNEQFF
TRBJ1-2 | TRBV27 | NA | 15 | NA | TGTGCCAGCGAAGCTACCCGGACAGACAACTATGGCTACACCTTC | CASEATRTDNYGYTF
TRBJ2-3 | TRBV5-8 | NA | 14 | NA | TGTGCCAGCAGCTTTGACAGTAGCACAGATACGCAGTATTTT | CASSFDSSTDTQYF
TRBJ2-1 | TRBV12-3/TRBV12-4 | NA | 13 | NA | TGTGCCAGCAGTTTTGGCAGGGGCGGGGAGCAGTTCTTC | CASSFGRGGEQFF
TRBJ1-3 | TRBV18 | NA | 18 | NA | TGTGCCAGCTCACCACCGAACAGGGCCACGAGCTCTGGAAACACCATATATTTT | CASSPPNRATSSGNTIYF
TRBJ2-7 | TRBV6-5 | NA | 12 | NA | TGTGCCAGCAGCCAGGGATTCTACGAGCAGTACTTC | CASSQGFYEQYF
TRBJ2-4 | TRBV28 | NA | 14 | NA | TGTGCCATACAGGGTCATCTAGCCAAAAACATTCAGTACTTC | CAIQGHLAKNIQYF
TRBJ2-7 | TRBV28 | NA | 16 | NA | TGTGCCAGCAGTTCCCCCTGGGACGGGAGCTCCTACGAGCAGTACTTC | CASSSPWDGSSYEQYF
TRBJ1-2 | TRBV10-3 | NA | 15 | NA | TGTGCCATCAGAAGCACCGGGATTCATAACTATGGCTACACCTTC | CAIRSTGIHNYGYTF
TRBJ1-2 | TRBV28 | NA | 14 | NA | TGTGCCAGCAGCCCTACAACATATCGGAGGGGCTACACCTTC | CASSPTTYRRGYTF
TRBJ1-1 | TRBV20-1 | NA | 10 | NA | TGCAGCGGGAGGGACACTGAAGCTTTCTTT | CSGRDTEAFF
TRBJ2-1 | TRBV2 | TRBD2 | 14 | NA | TGTGCCAGCAGTGTCGGAGAAGCGGGAGGTGCGCAGTTCTTC | CASSVGEAGGAQFF